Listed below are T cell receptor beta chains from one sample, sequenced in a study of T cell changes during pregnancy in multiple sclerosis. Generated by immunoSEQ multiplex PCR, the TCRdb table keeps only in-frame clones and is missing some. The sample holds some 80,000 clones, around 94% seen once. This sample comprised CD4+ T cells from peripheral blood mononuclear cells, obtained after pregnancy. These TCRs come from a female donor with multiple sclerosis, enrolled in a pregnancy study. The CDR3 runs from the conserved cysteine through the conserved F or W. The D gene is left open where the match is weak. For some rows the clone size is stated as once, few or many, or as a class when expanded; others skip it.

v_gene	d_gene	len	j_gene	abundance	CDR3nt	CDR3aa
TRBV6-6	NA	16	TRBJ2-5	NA	TGTGCCAGCAGTTACCACCGAACTAGGGCGGGAGAGACCCAGTACTTC	CASSYHRTRAGETQYF
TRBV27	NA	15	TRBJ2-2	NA	TGTGCCAGCCTCGATCCTTACGTCGGCACCGGGGAGCTGTTTTTT	CASLDPYVGTGELFF
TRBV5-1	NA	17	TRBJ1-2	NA	TGCGCCAGCAGCTTGGGGGGGCTAGTGGGGCCGCCAGATGGCTACACCTTC	CASSLGGLVGPPDGYTF
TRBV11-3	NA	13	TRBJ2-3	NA	TGTGCCAGCAGCCTAAGACAACGAGATACGCAGTATTTT	CASSLRQRDTQYF
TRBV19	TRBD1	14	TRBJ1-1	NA	TGTGCCACCTCGCAGGGGGCGTTGGGCACTGAAGCTTTCTTT	CATSQGALGTEAFF
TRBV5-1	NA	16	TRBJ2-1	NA	TGCGCCAGCAGGGTGGGGTTCAGGGGCTCCTACAATGAGCAGTTCTTC	CASRVGFRGSYNEQFF
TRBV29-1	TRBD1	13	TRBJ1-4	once	TGCAGCGTCCTTAAGGGGGCGGGAGAAAAACTGTTTTTT	CSVLKGAGEKLFF
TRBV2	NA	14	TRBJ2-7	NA	TGTGCCAGCAGTGGGGGCTACCCCTCCGACGAGCAGTACTTC	CASSGGYPSDEQYF
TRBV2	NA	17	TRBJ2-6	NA	TGTGCCAGTGATGGCCCGGGACTCAGCCCTGGGGCCAACGTCCTGACTTTC	CASDGPGLSPGANVLTF
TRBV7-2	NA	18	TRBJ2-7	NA	TGTGCCAGCAGCTTAGGTCCGATGGTCGAGGGAGGGGGGTCCGAGCAGTACTTC	CASSLGPMVEGGGSEQYF
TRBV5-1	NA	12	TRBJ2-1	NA	TGCGCCAGCAGCTTGGCCTCGAATGAGCAGTTCTTC	CASSLASNEQFF
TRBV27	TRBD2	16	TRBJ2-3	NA	TGTGCCAGCAGTCGCCCGACTAGCGGGGTGGGGAATACGCAGTATTTT	CASSRPTSGVGNTQYF
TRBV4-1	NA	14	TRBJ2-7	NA	TGCGCCAGCAGCCAAGATTCAGACTCCTACGAGCAGTACTTC	CASSQDSDSYEQYF
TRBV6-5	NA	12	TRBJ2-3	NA	TGTGCCAGCAGTTACTCGAGGGATACGCAGTATTTT	CASSYSRDTQYF
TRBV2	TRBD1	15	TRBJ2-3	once	TGTGCCACCCGAAGCTGGGACAGGTCTACAGATACGCAGTATTTT	CATRSWDRSTDTQYF
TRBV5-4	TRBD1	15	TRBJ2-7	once	TGTGCCAGCAGCTCAGACAGGGGACAGGGGTACGAGCAGTACTTC	CASSSDRGQGYEQYF
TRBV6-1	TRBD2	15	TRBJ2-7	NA	TGTGCCAGCAGTGAAGCGCTAGCGGGACCTTACGAGCAGTACTTC	CASSEALAGPYEQYF
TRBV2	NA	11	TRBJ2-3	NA	TGTGCCAGCAGTGAGGGAGTTACGCAGTATTTT	CASSEGVTQYF
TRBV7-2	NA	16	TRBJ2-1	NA	TGTGCCAGCAGCTTAGGAGGTCAGAAGGTCTACAATGAGCAGTTCTTC	CASSLGGQKVYNEQFF
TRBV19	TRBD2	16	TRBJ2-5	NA	TGTGCCAGTAACCACCCTGGGTCAGCGGGGGATGAGACCCAGTACTTC	CASNHPGSAGDETQYF
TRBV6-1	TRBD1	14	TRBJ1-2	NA	TGTGCCAGCAGGGGGGGACAGGAAAGCTATGGCTACACCTTC	CASRGGQESYGYTF
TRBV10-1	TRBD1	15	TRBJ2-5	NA	TGCGCCAGCGGTGCCGGGACAGGGAATCGGGAGACCCAGTACTTC	CASGAGTGNRETQYF
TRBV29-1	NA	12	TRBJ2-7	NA	TGCAGCGTCACGGCAGGGGACTACGAGCAGTACTTC	CSVTAGDYEQYF